The clone carrying this T cell receptor (beta chain) was counted many times. Its antigen remains unidentified. Full-length variable regions came from constant-region reverse primers plus semi-nested Nested Universal Primer A PCR. One entry per CDR3 protein results from TCRdb running MiXCR on the 5' RACE reads. Of approximately 40,000 distinct CDR3 sequences in the sample, 18% were seen once. Findings of the study overall: In terms of TCR gene usage, tumor memory CD4+ T cells clustered together with blood and lymph node memory CD4+ cells, as well as with lymph node naive CD4+ cells. The larger cohort examined one V-J beta rearrangement, not whole repertoires.

This TCR derives from a female donor with breast cancer. Sequences were obtained from naive CD4+ T cells sorted from a lymph node. Subset defined: naive CD4+ T cells, CD4+CD45RA+CD25-.

The CDR3 is CASSSRTGAGNTIYF. The CDR3 DNA is TGTGCCAGCAGTTCCAGGACAGGGGCTGGAAACACCATATATTTT. This chain connects TRBV27 to TRBJ1-3; 9 bases line up with TRBD1. Germline loops: CDR1 MNHEY, CDR2 SMNVEV (reference sequence). J lost 2 bases, V lost 4 bases, and 3 bases had no gene match. The CDR3 runs 15 residues.